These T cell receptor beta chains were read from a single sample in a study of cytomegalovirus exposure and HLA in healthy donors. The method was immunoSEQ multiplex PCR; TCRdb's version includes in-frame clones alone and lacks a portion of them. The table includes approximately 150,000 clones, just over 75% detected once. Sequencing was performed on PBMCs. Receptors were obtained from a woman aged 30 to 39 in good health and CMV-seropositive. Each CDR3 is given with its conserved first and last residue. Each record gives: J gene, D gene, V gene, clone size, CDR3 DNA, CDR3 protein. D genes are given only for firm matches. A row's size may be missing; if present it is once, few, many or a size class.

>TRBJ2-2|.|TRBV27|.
TGTGCCAGCAGTTCTCCCGGGTCTTCCGTCGACACCGGGGAGCTGTTTTTT
CASSSPGSSVDTGELFF
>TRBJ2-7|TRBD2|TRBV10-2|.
TGCGCCAGCAGGATTACTAGCGGGAGTCGTTACGAGCAGTACTTC
CASRITSGSRYEQYF
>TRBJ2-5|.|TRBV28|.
TGTGCCAGCAGTTTAGAGCTAGCGTACCCAGAGACCCAGTACTTC
CASSLELAYPETQYF
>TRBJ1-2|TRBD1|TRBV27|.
TGTGCCAGCAGTTTATCATGGACAGGGGATGGCTACACCTTC
CASSLSWTGDGYTF
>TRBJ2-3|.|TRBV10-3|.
TGTGCCATCAGTGCCCAGACAGGGACTTACACAGATACGCAGTATTTT
CAISAQTGTYTDTQYF
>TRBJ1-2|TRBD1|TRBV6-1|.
TGTGCCAGCAGCGCTGACAGGGACTATGGCTACACCTTC
CASSADRDYGYTF
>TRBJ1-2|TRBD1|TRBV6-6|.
TGTGCCAGCAGTACCCGGACAGGGAAGGATGGCTACACCTTC
CASSTRTGKDGYTF
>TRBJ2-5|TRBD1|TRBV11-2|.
TGTGCCAGCAGCTTTCCGGAACCGGGACAGGGGGCTAGGGAGACCCAGTACTTC
CASSFPEPGQGARETQYF
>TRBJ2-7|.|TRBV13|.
TGTGCCAGCAGCAAACTAGCCTTCGAGCAGTACTTC
CASSKLAFEQYF
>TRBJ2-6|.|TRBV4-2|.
TGTGCCAGCAGCCAAGTAGGTCGCGGGGCGCCTCTTGGGGCCAACGTCCTGACTTTC
CASSQVGRGAPLGANVLTF
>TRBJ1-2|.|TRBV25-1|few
TGTGCCAGCAGTGAAGTCGGGAATGGCTACACCTTC
CASSEVGNGYTF
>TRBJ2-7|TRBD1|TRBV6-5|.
TGTGCCAGCAGCTATGACAGGGTCAGGGATTACGAGCAGTACTTC
CASSYDRVRDYEQYF
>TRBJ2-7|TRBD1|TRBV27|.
TGTGCCAGCAGTTTATCGCCGGGACAGCCCACTGAGGAGCAGTACTTC
CASSLSPGQPTEEQYF
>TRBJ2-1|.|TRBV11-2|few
TGTGCCAGCAGCTTAGCGGGATTAGCAAATGAGCAGTTCTTC
CASSLAGLANEQFF
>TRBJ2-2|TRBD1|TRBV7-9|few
TGTGCCAGCAGCGGAAACAGGGGAAGGGATATAACCGGGGAGCTGTTTTTT
CASSGNRGRDITGELFF
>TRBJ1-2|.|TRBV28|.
TGTGCCAGCAGTCAGGGGACCCGGACAGCCCCAGTCAGCGGCTACACCTTC
CASSQGTRTAPVSGYTF
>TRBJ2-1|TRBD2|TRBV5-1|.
TGCGCCAGCAGCCCCAAAAGGACTAGCGGGATCAATGAGCAGTTCTTC
CASSPKRTSGINEQFF
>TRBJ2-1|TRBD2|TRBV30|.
TGTGCCTGGTCCGGGACTAGCGGATACAATGAGCAGTTCTTC
CAWSGTSGYNEQFF
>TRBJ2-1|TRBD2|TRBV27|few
TGTGCCAGCAGTTCTATTGGGGGACTAGCGGGAGATGAGCAGTTCTTC
CASSSIGGLAGDEQFF
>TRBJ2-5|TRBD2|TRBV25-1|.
TGTGCCAGCAGTGAATATAGTAGGGCTAGCGGGGAGACCCAGTACTTC
CASSEYSRASGETQYF
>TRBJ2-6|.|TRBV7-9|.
TGTGCCAGCAGCTCTGTTCAGGGCCCTATCTCTGGGGCCAACGTCCTGACTTTC
CASSSVQGPISGANVLTF
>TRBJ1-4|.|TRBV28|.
TGTGCCAGCAGTTCGGGAGGGACTAATGAAAAACTGTTTTTT
CASSSGGTNEKLFF
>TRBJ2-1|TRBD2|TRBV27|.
TGTGCCAGCAGTCTAGGCTCCAGCGGGGCCCACTTCTTC
CASSLGSSGAHFF
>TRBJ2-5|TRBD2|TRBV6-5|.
TGTGCCAGCAGCTACAGGACTAGCGGGACCTCCCAGACCCAGTACTTC
CASSYRTSGTSQTQYF
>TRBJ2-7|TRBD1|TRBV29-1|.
TGCAGCGTGGGACAGGGGGGAGACGAGCAGTACTTC
CSVGQGGDEQYF
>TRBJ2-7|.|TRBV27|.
TGTGCCAGCAGTTTATCGGGCAACTCCTACGAGCAGTACTTC
CASSLSGNSYEQYF
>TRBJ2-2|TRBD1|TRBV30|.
TGTGCCTGGACGGGACAGGGGACCGGGGAGCTGTTTTTT
CAWTGQGTGELFF
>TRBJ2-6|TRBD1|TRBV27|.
TGTGCCAGCGGTTCCGGGACAGGGGGCTCTGGGGCCAACGTCCTGACTTTC
CASGSGTGGSGANVLTF
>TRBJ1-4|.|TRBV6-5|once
TGTGCCAGCAGTTTACAGGTGGAGGGAGAAAAACTGTTTTTT
CASSLQVEGEKLFF
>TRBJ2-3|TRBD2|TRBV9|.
TGTGCCAGTGGGGGGGGAAGCGGGAGGTCCCTAAGCACAGATACGCAGTATTTT
CASGGGSGRSLSTDTQYF
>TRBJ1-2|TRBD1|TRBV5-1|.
TGCGCCAGCAGCGGTAGGACAGGGCAGGTTGAGGGCTACACCTTC
CASSGRTGQVEGYTF
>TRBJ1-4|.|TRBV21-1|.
TGTGCCAGCAGCAAACGCGACAGGTCTTTCGCAACTAATGAAAAACTGTTTTTT
CASSKRDRSFATNEKLFF
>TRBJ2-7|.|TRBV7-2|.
TGTGCCAGCAGCTCCTGGGGGGTATCCGTCAACGAGCAGTACTTC
CASSSWGVSVNEQYF
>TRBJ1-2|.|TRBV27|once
TGTGCCAGCAGTTTAAATCGGGCTAACTATGGCTACACCTTC
CASSLNRANYGYTF
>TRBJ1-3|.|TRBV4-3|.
TGCGCCAGCAGCCAAGATTTTTATAGCTTCGCATCTGGAAACACCATATATTTT
CASSQDFYSFASGNTIYF
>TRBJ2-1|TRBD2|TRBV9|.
TGTGCCAGCAGCGCCCGACTAGCGGGTAGCTACAATGAGCAGTTCTTC
CASSARLAGSYNEQFF
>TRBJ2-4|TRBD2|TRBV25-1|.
TGTGCCAGCAGTCCCCCGGGGGGAGGCGGAAACATTCAGTACTTC
CASSPPGGGGNIQYF
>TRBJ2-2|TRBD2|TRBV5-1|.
TGCGCCAGCAGCTCCCCCGGACTAGCGAACTACACCGGGGAGCTGTTTTTT
CASSSPGLANYTGELFF
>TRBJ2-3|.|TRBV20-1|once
TGCAGTGCTCCCTTCACAGATACGCAGTATTTT
CSAPFTDTQYF
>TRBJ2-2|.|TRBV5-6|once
TGTGCCAGCAGTCTGGGAGGTCGCCTGAACACCGGGGAGCTGTTTTTT
CASSLGGRLNTGELFF
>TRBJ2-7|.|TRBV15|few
TGTGCCACCAGCGAAGTTGGCGGAACCTCCTACGAGCAGTACTTC
CATSEVGGTSYEQYF
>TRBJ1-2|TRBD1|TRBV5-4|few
TGTGCCAGCAGCCCCGGGACAGGGAATCGCGGCTACACCTTC
CASSPGTGNRGYTF
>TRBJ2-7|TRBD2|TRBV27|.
TGTGCCAGCAGCCCAGATAGCGGGACCTACGAGCAGTACTTC
CASSPDSGTYEQYF